A selection of T cell receptor beta chains follows, all from one sample in a study of CD8 T cells in ankylosing spondylitis. MiXCR, run by TCRdb on the 5' RACE reads, gives a single entry per CDR3 protein. Among some 840,000 distinct CDR3 sequences listed, about an eighth were seen once. The specimen was blood, either unsorted or a sorted T cell fraction (not recorded which). These receptors originate from a male donor with ankylosing spondylitis. The CDR3 runs from the conserved cysteine through the conserved F or W. Fields, in order: clone size, V gene, J gene, D gene, CDR3 protein, CDR3 DNA. D genes are given only for firm matches. Rows may omit the clone size; those that give it use once, few, many or a size class.

once	TRBV28	TRBJ2-7	.	CASTLGAGSCEQYF	TGTGCCAGCACCCTCGGTGCAGGTTCCTGCGAGCAGTACTTC
.	TRBV6-2/TRBV6-3	TRBJ1-5	TRBD1	CASSYSTGAQPQHF	TGTGCCAGCAGTTACTCGACAGGGGCTCAGCCCCAGCATTTT
.	TRBV5-1	TRBJ2-1	TRBD2	CASSLVAGGSHEQFF	TGCGCCAGCAGCTTAGTAGCGGGAGGTTCCCATGAGCAGTTCTTC
.	TRBV28	TRBJ1-1	.	CASSHTSYTEAFF	TGTGCCAGCAGCCATACGAGTTACACTGAAGCTTTCTTT
.	TRBV20-1	TRBJ2-1	TRBD2	CSALSGRSYEQFF	TGCAGTGCTCTTAGCGGGAGATCGTATGAGCAGTTCTTC
.	TRBV20-1	TRBJ1-6	TRBD1	CSARTGTVYNSPLHF	TGCAGTGCTAGGACAGGGACTGTGTATAATTCACCCCTCCACTTT
.	TRBV3-1	TRBJ2-1	.	CASSHGGGFYNEQFF	TGTGCCAGCAGCCATGGCGGAGGGTTCTACAATGAGCAGTTCTTC
many	TRBV20-1	TRBJ2-1	TRBD1	CSASAPRQGGNEQFF	TGCAGTGCTAGTGCCCCACGACAGGGCGGCAATGAGCAGTTCTTC
many	TRBV7-2	TRBJ2-1	.	CASSLLPEGEQFF	TGTGCCAGCAGCCTACTGCCCGAAGGTGAGCAGTTCTTC
.	TRBV18	TRBJ1-2	.	CASSPREANYGYTF	TGTGCCAGCTCACCACGGGAAGCTAACTATGGCTACACCTTC
.	TRBV19	TRBJ2-1	.	CASSSPPIEQFF	TGTGCCAGTAGCTCCCCCCCCATCGAGCAGTTCTTC
many	TRBV20-1	TRBJ1-5	.	CSAREGGDQPQHF	TGCAGTGCTAGAGAGGGGGGGGATCAGCCCCAGCATTTT
many	TRBV29-1	TRBJ2-4	TRBD1	CSVEEWVWDREKSKNIQYF	TGCAGCGTTGAAGAGTGGGTATGGGACAGGGAAAAATCCAAAAACATTCAGTACTTC
.	TRBV20-1	TRBJ1-6	.	CSARLSGALNSPLHF	TGCAGTGCTAGACTTTCGGGCGCTCTTAATTCACCCCTCCACTTT
few	TRBV19	TRBJ2-5	.	CASSMAGQETQYF	TGTGCCAGTAGTATGGCAGGCCAAGAGACCCAGTACTTC
.	TRBV5-1	TRBJ2-4	TRBD2	CASSPRLAIAKNIQYF	TGCGCCAGCAGCCCAAGACTAGCGATAGCCAAAAACATTCAGTACTTC
.	TRBV5-1	TRBJ2-7	TRBD1	CASSLGQGAEEQYF	TGCGCCAGCAGCTTGGGACAGGGGGCTGAAGAGCAGTACTTC
.	TRBV6-2/TRBV6-3	TRBJ1-5	.	CASSGALQPQHF	TGTGCCAGCAGTGGGGCTTTGCAGCCCCAGCATTTT
.	TRBV20-1	TRBJ2-7	TRBD2	CSAIAGEGYEQYF	TGCAGTGCTATAGCGGGAGAAGGATACGAGCAGTACTTC
.	TRBV4-2	TRBJ2-3	TRBD2	CASSQATSGVTDTQYF	TGTGCCAGCAGCCAAGCGACTAGCGGGGTCACAGATACGCAGTATTTT
few	TRBV9	TRBJ2-1	TRBD2	CASSVGPPTSGINEQFF	TGTGCCAGCAGCGTAGGGCCCCCGACTAGCGGGATCAATGAGCAGTTCTTC
few	TRBV7-2	TRBJ2-3	TRBD1	CASSLWTGAPDTQYF	TGTGCCAGCAGCTTGTGGACAGGGGCCCCAGATACGCAGTATTTT
few	TRBV7-2	TRBJ1-1	.	CASSLEWGRQTEAFF	TGTGCCAGCAGCTTAGAGTGGGGGCGGCAAACTGAAGCTTTCTTT
.	TRBV24-1	TRBJ2-7	TRBD1	CATGTDKSYEQYF	TGTGCCACCGGGACAGATAAATCCTACGAGCAGTACTTC
many	TRBV15	TRBJ1-1	.	CATSRVENTEAFF	TGTGCCACCAGCAGAGTGGAGAACACTGAAGCTTTCTTT
.	TRBV12-3/TRBV12-4	TRBJ1-1	TRBD1	CASSLAGTATMNTEAFF	TGTGCCAGCAGTTTAGCCGGGACAGCTACTATGAACACTGAAGCTTTCTTT